Listed below are T cell receptor beta chains from one sample, sequenced in a study of tumor and adjacent non-tumor tissue in lung cancer. One entry per CDR3 protein, called by TCRdb with MiXCR from the multiplex PCR reads. The sample has fewer than 130,000 distinct CDR3 sequences; approximately 80% are singletons. Sequencing was done on a sample of lung tumor tissue. These receptors were collected from a man in his 70s with non-small cell lung cancer. CDR3s include the opening cysteine and the closing phenylalanine or tryptophan. The order of the fields is clone size, V gene, D gene, J gene, CDR3 protein, CDR3 DNA. D genes are given only for firm matches. Clone size, where shown, is once, few, many, or a class for clones that have expanded.

size: -
V: TRBV29-1
D: TRBD2
J: TRBJ2-2
CDR3: CSADLAGRTVELFF
DNA: TGCAGCGCTGACCTAGCGGGGCGCACCGTGGAGCTGTTTTTT

size: -
V: TRBV12-3/TRBV12-4
D: TRBD2
J: TRBJ2-5
CDR3: CASSKIDHPTSGLPQETLYF
DNA: TGTGCCAGCAGTAAAATCGACCACCCGACTAGCGGGCTTCCCCAGGAGACCCTGTACTTC

size: few
V: TRBV7-8
D: -
J: TRBJ2-5
CDR3: CASNLGSGPETQYF
DNA: TGTGCCAGCAACTTAGGATCAGGGCCGGAGACCCAGTACTTC

size: -
V: TRBV5-5
D: -
J: TRBJ2-1
CDR3: CASSLAFRASSYDEQFF
DNA: TGTGCTAGCAGTTTGGCCTTCAGGGCTAGCTCCTACGATGAGCAGTTCTTC

size: -
V: TRBV6-6
D: -
J: TRBJ1-5
CDR3: CASSTRMYSDQPQHF
DNA: TGTGCCAGCAGCACCCGGATGTATAGCGATCAACCCCAGCATTTT

size: once
V: TRBV4-3
D: -
J: TRBJ1-2
CDR3: CTSSQGAAYSYTF
DNA: TGCACCAGCAGCCAAGGGGCGGCATATAGCTACACCTTC

size: -
V: TRBV6-5
D: -
J: TRBJ1-2
CDR3: CASSYVQLTLFYGYTF
DNA: TGTGCCAGCAGTTATGTTCAGCTGACTCTTTTCTATGGCTACACCTTC

size: -
V: TRBV29-1
D: -
J: TRBJ2-7
CDR3: CSVEDTRLTGVSYDQYF
DNA: TGCAGCGTTGAAGATACTAGACTAACGGGAGTATCCTACGATCAGTACTTC

size: many
V: TRBV28
D: -
J: TRBJ1-5
CDR3: CASTNGQNSNQPQHF
DNA: TGTGCCAGCACTAACGGGCAGAATAGCAATCAGCCCCAGCATTTT

size: -
V: TRBV6-6
D: TRBD1
J: TRBJ1-3
CDR3: CAGSILGQAGNTIYF
DNA: TGTGCCGGCAGTATCTTGGGACAGGCGGGAAACACCATATATTTT

size: -
V: TRBV29-1
D: -
J: TRBJ2-5
CDR3: CSAKHYLQTGQETQYF
DNA: TGCAGTGCCAAGCACTACCTCCAGACAGGACAAGAGACCCAGTACTTC

size: -
V: TRBV20-1
D: -
J: TRBJ2-5
CDR3: CSAHRARGDETQYF
DNA: TGCAGTGCTCACCGGGCAAGGGGTGACGAGACCCAGTATTTC

size: -
V: TRBV20-1
D: -
J: TRBJ1-3
CDR3: CSARAGGPGSGNTIYF
DNA: TGCAGTGCTAGAGCCGGAGGGCCGGGCTCTGGAAACACCATATATTTT

size: -
V: TRBV6-1
D: -
J: TRBJ2-7
CDR3: CASIGARGTREQYF
DNA: TGTGCCAGCATTGGAGCACGGGGAACAAGGGAGCAGTACTTC

size: -
V: TRBV4-3
D: TRBD2
J: TRBJ2-1
CDR3: CAISQDPAGSEYNEQSF
DNA: TGCGCCATCAGCCAAGACCCAGCGGGATCTGAATACAATGAGCAGTCCTTC

size: -
V: TRBV29-1
D: -
J: TRBJ1-2
CDR3: CNVALGALTYGYTF
DNA: TGCAACGTTGCACTAGGGGCATTAACCTATGGCTACACCTTC

size: -
V: TRBV20-1
D: -
J: TRBJ2-7
CDR3: CSAKGVLYGQYF
DNA: TGCAGTGCCAAGGGGGTCCTGTACGGGCAGTACTTC

size: few
V: TRBV29-1
D: -
J: TRBJ2-7
CDR3: CSVSGMAGGEMQYF
DNA: TGCAGTGTCAGCGGAATGGCCGGCGGTGAGATGCAGTACTTC

size: -
V: TRBV29-1
D: -
J: TRBJ2-5
CDR3: CIVHEGGRVLETQYF
DNA: TGCATCGTCCATGAAGGGGGGCGAGTTCTGGAGACCCAGTACTTC

size: -
V: TRBV7-3
D: -
J: TRBJ2-2
CDR3: CASSLSNTEELFF
DNA: TGTGCCAGCAGCTTGTCGAACACCGAGGAGCTATTTTTT

size: -
V: TRBV6-5
D: TRBD1
J: TRBJ1-5
CDR3: CASSRRQGAQGQPQHF
DNA: TGTGCCAGTAGTAGGCGACAGGGGGCGCAAGGCCAGCCCCAGCATTTT

size: -
V: TRBV10-3
D: -
J: TRBJ2-7
CDR3: CAISGAGNPYELYF
DNA: TGTGCCATCAGTGGTGCAGGGAACCCTTACGAGCTGTACTTC

size: once
V: TRBV6-6
D: -
J: TRBJ2-7
CDR3: CASSYSVGQSSYEQYF
DNA: TGTGCCAGCAGTTACTCGGTCGGACAGTCCTCCTACGAGCAGTACTTC

size: -
V: TRBV11-3
D: -
J: TRBJ1-5
CDR3: CAGSSAPQDFTDTQHF
DNA: TGTGCCGGCAGCTCCGCCCCCCAGGATTTCACAGATACGCAGCATTTT

size: -
V: TRBV5-5
D: -
J: TRBJ2-1
CDR3: CASRLVFGSSSYNEQFF
DNA: TGTGCCAGCAGGTTGGTCTTCGGGTCTAGCTCCTATAATGAGCAGTTCTTC

size: -
V: TRBV11-2
D: -
J: TRBJ2-1
CDR3: CASRLARQYNKEFF
DNA: TGTGCCAGCAGGTTAGCGAGACAGTACAATAAGGAGTTCTTC

size: -
V: TRBV4-2
D: TRBD2
J: TRBJ2-2
CDR3: CASSQERLAGDTRELLF
DNA: TGTGCCAGCAGCCAAGAGCGACTAGCGGGAGACACCAGGGAGCTGTTATTT

size: once
V: TRBV5-1
D: -
J: TRBJ1-1
CDR3: CPSSLGSGNTEAFF
DNA: TGCCCCAGCAGCTTGGGGTCAGGGAACACTGAAGCTTTCTTT

size: -
V: TRBV6-6
D: -
J: TRBJ2-2
CDR3: CSSRSNPNTGELFF
DNA: TGTTCCAGCAGAAGCAACCCGAACACCGGGGAGCTGTTCTTT